This T cell receptor (beta chain) derives from a study of cytomegalovirus exposure and HLA in healthy donors. Primers included in the PCR were 60 Vbeta and 13 Jbeta primers. TCRdb keeps only in-frame clones here, not all; method: immunoSEQ multiplex PCR. The profile shows about 180,000 clones, roughly 79% of them singletons. The CDR3 has 15 residues. V was clipped by 4 bases and J by 1 base, with 13 bases between them. Per the germline V gene, CDR1 is SGDLS and CDR2 is YYNGEE. The TCR sequence derives from a male donor in good health and CMV-seronegative. The sample consisted of PBMCs. J is TRBJ2-3 and V is TRBV9; the D gene is possibly TRBD2 (5 bases). CDR3 sequence reads: CASSSEARGTDTQYF. CDR3 in DNA: TGTGCCAGCAGCTCGGAGGCACGCGGCACAGATACGCAGTATTTT. Complete variable domain (other parts from reference TRBV9 and TRBJ2-3): DSGVTQTPKHLITATGQRVTLRCSPRSGDLSVYWYQQSLDQGLQFLIQYYNGEERAKGNILERFSAQQFPDLHSELNLSSLELGDSALYFCASSSEARGTDTQYFGPGTRLTVL.